The 9 T cell receptor beta chains listed next were all sequenced from one sample in a study of T cell clonality in common variable immunodeficiency. Here immunoSEQ multiplex PCR was the method, and the copy in TCRdb shows in-frame clones only, minus some. This sample comprises roughly 57,000 clones, none seen once only. Sequencing was performed on peripheral blood mononuclear cells. The receptor set was obtained from a person aged 18 to 70 in good health.

Turning to this clone: With the read ending 3 residues before the CDR3 end, the germline J gene is used to fill in that end. This chain connects TRBV29-1 to TRBJ1-2; no reliable D call. Germline CDR1 SQVTM, CDR2 ANQGSEA. The CDR3 has 12 residues. The CDR3 reads CSVTSAAYDYTF. The covered CDR3 bases are TGCAGCGTAACTAGCGCTGCCTACGAC.

This clone occurred many times. The CDR3 extends 3 residues past the end of the read, so its final part is completed from the germline J gene. The chain recombines TRBV6-1 with TRBJ2-5; D is possibly TRBD1 or TRBD2 (5 bases each). V lost 1 base and J lost 6, with 18 bases in between. The germline gives CDR1 MNHNS, CDR2 SASEGT. The CDR3 is made up of 16 amino acids. The DNA read from the CDR3 is TGTGCCAGCAGTGAAGAGGAGAACAGGAGGTCAAAGACC. Its protein product is CASSEEENRRSKT. From start to end, the CDR3 is CASSEEENRRSKTQYF.

This clone occurred many times. The part of the CDR3 DNA that was read is TGTGCCAGCAGCTTAGCGCTACTAGCCCAAGAGACC. It yields the protein CASSLALLAQET. The CDR3 in full is CASSLALLAQETQYF. This chain links TRBV7-9 with TRBJ2-5, with D perhaps matching TRBD2 (6 bases). The read comes to an end 3 residues before the CDR3 does, leaving the germline J gene to fill in the end. The length of the CDR3 is 15 residues. Trimming removed 0 bases at V and 1 base at J, with 9 bases between. The germline gives CDR1 SEHNR, CDR2 FQNEAQ (reference sequence).

About this clone itself: The DNA ends 3 residues before the CDR3 does, and the rest of the CDR3 is filled in from the germline J gene. V is TRBV19 and J is TRBJ1-2, with D unclear. Germline V gene data show CDR1 as LNHDA and CDR2 as SQIVND (reference sequence). This CDR3 is built from 15 residues. Trimming took 5 bases from V and 4 from J, leaving 17 bases between them. Partial CDR3 DNA: TGTGCCAGTAGTGCAGTCGGGTCTCAACTCTATGGC. Protein product: CASSAVGSQLYG. The full CDR3 sequence reads CASSAVGSQLYGYTF.

This clone was detected many times. Read sequence stops 3 residues before the CDR3 end, and the germline J gene provides the missing end. This chain joins TRBV14 and TRBJ2-5, with TRBD1 matching 7 bases. This CDR3 has 15 amino acids. Germline-derived CDR1 and CDR2 are SGHDN and FVKESK. The V gene end was trimmed by 3 bases and the J gene end by 5 bases; junction bases not matched to a gene: 9. The CDR3 DNA, read in part, is TGTGCCAGCAGCCACCTCGGACAGGCCGCCGAGACC. This gives the protein CASSHLGQAAET. The full-length CDR3 reads as CASSHLGQAAETQYF.

Remarks on this clone: The sequenced fragment ends 3 residues before the CDR3 boundary, so the rest is inferred from the germline J gene. The chain carries TRBV7-8 and TRBJ1-1; 7 bases map to TRBD1. The CDR3 totals 16 residues. The trim removed 5 bases at V and 0 bases at J, leaving 9 bases unmatched. CDR1 is SGHVS, CDR2 FQNEAQ, per germline. The CDR3 sequence is CASSTQGVFMNTEAFF. CDR3 DNA (partial): TGTGCCAGCAGCACCCAGGGGGTCTTCATGAACACTGAA.

This clone was seen repeatedly, ten times or more. The CDR3 end lies 3 residues beyond the end of the read and is filled in from the germline J gene. The chain joins TRBV20-1 to TRBJ2-6; 12 bases map to TRBD2. The CDR3 is 17 residues long. Trimming cost V 4 bases and J 0 bases; bases outside gene matches: 4. The germline gives CDR1 DFQATT, CDR2 SNEGSKA (reference sequence). The sequenced part of the CDR3 DNA is TGCAGTGCTACAACTAGCGGGGGGAACTCTGGGGCCAACGTC. This gives the protein CSATTSGGNSGANV. The entire CDR3 protein reads CSATTSGGNSGANVLTF.

This clone has at least ten counts. The observed sequence ends 3 residues before the CDR3 terminus, with the missing tail filled in from the germline J gene. The chain uses TRBV4-2 and TRBJ1-5; 7 nucleotides agree with TRBD1. Unmatched junction bases numbered 3, after V lost 4 bases and J lost 3 bases. The CDR3 is made up of 14 amino acids. Germline loops: CDR1 LGHNA, CDR2 YNFKEQ. The DNA read from the CDR3 is TGTGCCAGCAGCCTCGGGACAGACAATCAGCCC. Its protein product is CASSLGTDNQP. From start to end, the CDR3 is CASSLGTDNQPQHF.

Concerning this clone itself: Read sequence stops 3 residues before the CDR3 end, and the germline J gene provides the missing end. This chain uses TRBV7-6 with TRBJ1-1; unclear D gene. Per the germline V gene, CDR1 is SGHVS and CDR2 is FNYEAQ. This CDR3 spans 15 amino acids. The CDR3 DNA, read in part, is TGTGCCAGCAGCTTAGAAGGAGTAAGGGCAGATACG. Its protein is CASSLEGVRADT. From start to end, the CDR3 is CASSLEGVRADTAFF.